The 13 T cell receptor beta chains given below trace back to one sample, sequenced in a study of cytomegalovirus exposure and HLA in healthy donors. The PCR ran on 60 Vbeta and 13 Jbeta primers. TCRdb keeps only in-frame clones here, not all; method: immunoSEQ multiplex PCR. The profile shows about 120,000 clones, 80% of them singletons. The sample taken for sequencing was PBMCs. These receptor sequences come from a female donor in good health and CMV-seronegative.

Here the CDR3 DNA reads TGTGCCAGCAGATCGCGGGATTACGAGCAGTACTTC. Residues: CASRSRDYEQYF. The chain couples TRBV28 to TRBJ2-7, with D tentatively TRBD2 (6 bases). Per the germline V gene, CDR1 is MDHEN and CDR2 is SYDVKM. The V end was cut by 6 bases, the J end by 4 bases, with 10 bases between. The CDR3 has 12 residues.

The chain uses TRBV28 and TRBJ2-1; 8 bases line up with TRBD1. CDR3 size: 15 residues. The V gene end was trimmed by 5 bases and the J gene end by 6 bases; junction bases not matched to a gene: 9. Germline V gives CDR1 MDHEN, CDR2 SYDVKM. The CDR3 sequence: CASSVGDRGGNEQFF. The DNA of the CDR3 is TGTGCCAGCAGTGTCGGTGACAGGGGCGGCAATGAGCAGTTCTTC. The full variable domain, in which reference TRBV28 and TRBJ2-1 provide the parts outside the CDR3, is DVKVTQSSRYLVKRTGEKVFLECVQDMDHENMFWYRQDPGLGLRLIYFSYDVKMKEKGDIPEGYSVSREKKERFSLILESASTNQTSMYLCASSVGDRGGNEQFFGPGTRLTVL.

V usage is TRBV18 and J usage is TRBJ2-2; 8 bases line up with TRBD1. There are 17 residues in the CDR3. Germline loops: CDR1 KGHSH, CDR2 LQKENI. With 1 base clipped from V and 4 bases from J, the junction kept 8 bases outside the gene matches. This chain's CDR3 is CASSPRAGQEGTGELFF. The CDR3 DNA reads TGTGCCAGCTCACCACGGGCGGGACAGGAAGGCACCGGGGAGCTGTTTTTT.

This chain links TRBV18 with TRBJ1-2, with D possibly TRBD1 on 5 matching bases. Germline loops: CDR1 KGHSH, CDR2 LQKENI. Trimming took off 2 bases at V and 2 bases at J, with 15 bases between the two ends. The CDR3 is 16 amino acids. CDR3 sequence reads: CASSPISQATNYGYTF. The CDR3 DNA is TGTGCCAGCTCACCAATATCACAGGCGACCAACTATGGCTACACCTTC.

The V gene is TRBV30, the J gene TRBJ2-5, with 8 bases aligning to TRBD1. This CDR3 contains 13 residues. V was pared by 4 bases and J by 5 bases, with 6 bases of the junction left unmatched. CDR1 GTSNPN and CDR2 SVGIG come from the germline V gene (reference sequence). The CDR3 is CAWTRGRWETQYF. The CDR3 region has the DNA TGTGCCTGGACCAGGGGGCGTTGGGAGACCCAGTACTTC.

The chain recombines TRBV7-9 with TRBJ2-1; 8 bases are a match to TRBD1. The germline CDR1 and CDR2 sequences are SEHNR and FQNEAQ (reference sequence). The CDR3 is made up of 12 amino acids. J gave up 10 bases and V 4 bases, and 3 bases lay outside the gene matches. The CDR3 region has the DNA TGTGCCAGCAGCTGGCGGGACAGGGAGCAGTTCTTC. It translates to CASSWRDREQFF. Supplemented by reference TRBV7-9 and TRBJ2-1, the full variable domain reads DTGVSQNPRHKITKRGQNVTFRCDPISEHNRLYWYRQTLGQGPEFLTYFQNEAQLEKSRLLSDRFSAERPKGSFSTLEIQRTEQGDSAMYLCASSWRDREQFFGPGTRLTVL.

The chain carries TRBV10-2 and TRBJ2-2; D is possibly TRBD1 (5 bases). Germline CDR1 reads WSHSY; CDR2 reads SAAADI. This CDR3 is built from 12 residues. The V and J ends lost 6 bases and 5 bases respectively, with 7 bases between them. DNA of the CDR3: TGCGCCAGCAGCCAGGGTACCGGGGAGCTGTTTTTT. Its translation is CASSQGTGELFF.

V and J are TRBV30 and TRBJ2-5; D is ambiguous. The CDR3 covers 12 residues. Germline lookup yields CDR1 GTSNPN and CDR2 SVGIG (reference sequence). The germline V and J ends were trimmed by 0 bases and 5 bases, with 7 bases remaining between them. CDR3 bases: TGTGCCTGGAGTGTAAAGAGGGAGACCCAGTACTTC. Residues: CAWSVKRETQYF. The whole variable domain, remainder taken from reference TRBV30 and TRBJ2-5, is SQTIHQWPATLVQPVGSPLSLECTVEGTSNPNLYWYRQAAGRGLQLLFYSVGIGQISSEVPQNLSASRPQDRQFILSSKKLLLSDSGFYLCAWSVKRETQYFGPGTRLLVL.

This sequence joins TRBV5-5 and TRBJ1-1; TRBD1 is a possible D gene (6 bases). The germline V gene encodes CDR1 SGHKS and CDR2 YYEKEE (reference sequence). This CDR3 has 15 residues. Trimming stripped 3 bases from V and 6 bases from J, with 18 bases between. The CDR3 DNA reads as TGTGCCAGCAGCTGGGGGTTGGGGGCGGCCCCTGAAGCTTTCTTT. This codes for CASSWGLGAAPEAFF.

V usage is TRBV5-6 and J usage is TRBJ2-1, with unresolved D. The CDR3 is 14 residues long. V gave up 0 bases and J gave up 3 bases, with 7 bases separating them. The germline V gene encodes CDR1 SGHDT and CDR2 YYEEEE. CDR3 in amino acids: CASSLVINYNEQFF. The CDR3 nucleotides are TGTGCCAGCAGCTTGGTTATAAACTACAATGAGCAGTTCTTC.

V usage is TRBV19 and J usage is TRBJ2-2; 7 positions match TRBD2. The CDR3 is 15 amino acids. J lost 6 bases, V lost 3 bases, and 7 bases had no gene match. Germline assignment: CDR1 LNHDA and CDR2 SQIVND (reference sequence). The CDR3 DNA is TGTGCCAGTAGTATTAGCGGGCGAGGGGCCGGGGAGCTGTTTTTT. As protein: CASSISGRGAGELFF.

The chain couples TRBV27 to TRBJ2-3, with 9 bases that match TRBD2. V shed 2 bases and J 4 bases; nucleotides not matched to a gene: 7. There are 16 residues in the CDR3. Germline CDR1 is MNHEY and CDR2 is SMNVEV (reference sequence). The CDR3 coding sequence is TGTGCCAGCAGTTTAGGGCTAGCGGGGATCTCAGATACGCAGTATTTT. This codes for CASSLGLAGISDTQYF.

This rearrangement joins TRBV6-1 to TRBJ2-5; D gene unclear. Germline CDR1 MNHNS, CDR2 SASEGT. The CDR3 runs 12 residues. V lost 2 bases, J lost 9 bases, and 10 bases lay in between. The CDR3 coding sequence is TGTGCCAGCAGTGAACTCCGTTCGGCCCAGTACTTC. Protein: CASSELRSAQYF.